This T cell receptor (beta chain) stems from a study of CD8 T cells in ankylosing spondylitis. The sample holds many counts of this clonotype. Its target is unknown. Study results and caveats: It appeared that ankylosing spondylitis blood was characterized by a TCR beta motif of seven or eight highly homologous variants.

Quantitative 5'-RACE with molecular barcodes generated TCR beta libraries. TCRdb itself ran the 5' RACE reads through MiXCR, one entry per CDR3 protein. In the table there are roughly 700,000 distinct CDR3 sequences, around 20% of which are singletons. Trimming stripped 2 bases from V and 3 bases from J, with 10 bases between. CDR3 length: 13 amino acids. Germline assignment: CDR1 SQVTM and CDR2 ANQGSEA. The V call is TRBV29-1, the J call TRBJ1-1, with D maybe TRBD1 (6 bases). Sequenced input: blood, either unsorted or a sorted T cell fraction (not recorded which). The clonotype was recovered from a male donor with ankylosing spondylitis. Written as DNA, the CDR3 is TGCAGCGTTGAACAGGGGTTCGACACTGAAGCTTTCTTT. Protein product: CSVEQGFDTEAFF.